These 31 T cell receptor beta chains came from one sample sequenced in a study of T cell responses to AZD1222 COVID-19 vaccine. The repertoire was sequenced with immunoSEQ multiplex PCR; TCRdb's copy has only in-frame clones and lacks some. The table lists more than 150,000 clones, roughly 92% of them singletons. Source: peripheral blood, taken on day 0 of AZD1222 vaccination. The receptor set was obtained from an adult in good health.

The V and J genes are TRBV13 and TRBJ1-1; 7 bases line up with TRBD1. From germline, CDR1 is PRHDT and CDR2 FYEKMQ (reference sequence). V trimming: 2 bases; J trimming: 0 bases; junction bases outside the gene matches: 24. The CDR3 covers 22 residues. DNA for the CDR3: TGTGCCAGCAGCTTAAGCCCCCTACGGTCCCTACAGGGGTACTATATGAACACTGAAGCTTTCTTT. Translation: CASSLSPLRSLQGYYMNTEAFF.

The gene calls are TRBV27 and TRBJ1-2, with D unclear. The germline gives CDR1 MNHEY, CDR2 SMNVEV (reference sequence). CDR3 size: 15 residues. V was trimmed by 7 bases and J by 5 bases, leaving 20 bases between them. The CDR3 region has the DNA TGTGCCAGCACACCAGGACCCTCCCCCCTATATGGCTACACCTTC. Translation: CASTPGPSPLYGYTF.

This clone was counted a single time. CDR3 sequence reads: CASSLVGGRVSYGYTF. The CDR3 coding sequence is TGCGCCAGCAGCTTGGTCGGAGGGAGGGTGAGCTATGGCTACACCTTC. This chain joins TRBV5-1 and TRBJ1-2; the D is unclear. The germline V and J ends were trimmed by 0 bases and 4 bases, with 16 bases remaining between them. CDR1 and CDR2 from the germline V gene are SGHRS and YFSETQ. This CDR3 has 16 amino acids.

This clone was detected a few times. CDR3 loop: CASSQGPRTYNEQFF. CDR3 bases: TGCGCCAGCAGCCAAGGCCCACGGACCTACAATGAGCAGTTCTTC. The V and J genes are TRBV4-1 and TRBJ2-1; D is unresolved. Germline-derived CDR1 and CDR2 are MGHRA and YSYEKL. The length of the CDR3 is 15 residues. V lost 1 base to trimming and J lost 2 bases, with 9 bases between them.

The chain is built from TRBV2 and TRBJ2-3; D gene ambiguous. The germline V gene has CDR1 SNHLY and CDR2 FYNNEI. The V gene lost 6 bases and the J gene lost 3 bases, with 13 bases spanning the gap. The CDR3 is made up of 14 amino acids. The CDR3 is CASSETLSTDTQYF. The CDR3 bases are TGTGCCAGCAGCGAAACTTTGAGTACAGATACGCAGTATTTT.

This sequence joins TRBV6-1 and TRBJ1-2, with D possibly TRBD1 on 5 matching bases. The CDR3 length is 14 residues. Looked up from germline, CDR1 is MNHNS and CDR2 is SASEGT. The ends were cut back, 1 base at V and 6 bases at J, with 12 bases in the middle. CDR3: CASSEGPGTDGYTF. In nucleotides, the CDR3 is TGTGCCAGCAGTGAAGGGCCCGGGACTGATGGCTACACCTTC.

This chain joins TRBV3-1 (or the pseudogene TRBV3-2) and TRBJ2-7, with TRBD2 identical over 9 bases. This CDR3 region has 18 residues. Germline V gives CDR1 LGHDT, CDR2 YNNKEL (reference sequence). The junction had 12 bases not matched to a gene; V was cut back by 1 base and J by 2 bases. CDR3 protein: CASSQAPSLLAGAYEQYF. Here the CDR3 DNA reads TGTGCCAGCAGCCAAGCCCCAAGCCTACTAGCGGGCGCCTACGAGCAGTACTTC.

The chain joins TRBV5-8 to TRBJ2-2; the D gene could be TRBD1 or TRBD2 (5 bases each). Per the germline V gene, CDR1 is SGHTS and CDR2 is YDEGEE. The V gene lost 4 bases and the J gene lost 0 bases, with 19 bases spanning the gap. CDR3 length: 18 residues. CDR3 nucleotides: TGTGCCAGCAGCCCACAACTGTCCCGGGACGCGAACACCGGGGAGCTGTTTTTT. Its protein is CASSPQLSRDANTGELFF.

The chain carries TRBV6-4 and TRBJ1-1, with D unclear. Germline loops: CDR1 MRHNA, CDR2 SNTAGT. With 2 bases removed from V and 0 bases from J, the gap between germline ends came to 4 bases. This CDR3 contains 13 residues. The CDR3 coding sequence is TGTGCCAGCAGTGACAAATTGAACACTGAAGCTTTCTTT. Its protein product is CASSDKLNTEAFF.

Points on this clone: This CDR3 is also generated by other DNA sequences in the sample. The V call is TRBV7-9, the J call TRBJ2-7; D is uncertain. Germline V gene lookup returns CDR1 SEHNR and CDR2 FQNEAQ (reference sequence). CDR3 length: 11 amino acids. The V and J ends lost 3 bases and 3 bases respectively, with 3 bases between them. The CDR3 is CASSFSYEQYF. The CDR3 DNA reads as TGTGCCAGCAGCTTCAGCTACGAGCAGTACTTC.

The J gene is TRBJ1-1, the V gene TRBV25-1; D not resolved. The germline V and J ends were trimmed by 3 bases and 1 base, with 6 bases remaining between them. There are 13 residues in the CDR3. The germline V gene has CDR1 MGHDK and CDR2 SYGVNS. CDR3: CASSENPNTEAFF. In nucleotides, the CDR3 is TGTGCCAGCAGTGAGAACCCGAACACTGAAGCTTTCTTT.

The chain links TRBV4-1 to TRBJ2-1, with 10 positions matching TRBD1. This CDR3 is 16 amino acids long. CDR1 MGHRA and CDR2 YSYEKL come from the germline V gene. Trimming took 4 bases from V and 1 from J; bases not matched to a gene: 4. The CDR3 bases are TGCGCCAGCAGCCCCCGGACAGGGGGTTCCTACAATGAGCAGTTCTTC. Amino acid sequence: CASSPRTGGSYNEQFF.

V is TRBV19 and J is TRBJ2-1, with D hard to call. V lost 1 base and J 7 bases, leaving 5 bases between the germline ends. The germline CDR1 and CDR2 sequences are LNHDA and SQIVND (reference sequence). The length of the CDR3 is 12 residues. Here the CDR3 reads CASSIGANEQFF. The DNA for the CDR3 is TGTGCCAGTAGTATAGGAGCTAATGAGCAGTTCTTC.

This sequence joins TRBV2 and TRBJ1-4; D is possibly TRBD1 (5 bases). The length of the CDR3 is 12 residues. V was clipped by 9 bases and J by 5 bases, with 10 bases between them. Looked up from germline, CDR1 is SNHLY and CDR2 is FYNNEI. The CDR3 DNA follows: TGTGCCAGTTCCCCAGGGAATGAAAAACTGTTTTTT. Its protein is CASSPGNEKLFF.

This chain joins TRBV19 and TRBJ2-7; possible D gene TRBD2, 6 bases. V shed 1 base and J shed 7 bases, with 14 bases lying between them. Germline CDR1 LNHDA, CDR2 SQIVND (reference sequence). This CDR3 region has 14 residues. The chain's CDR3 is CASSIVSGVGEQYF. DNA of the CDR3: TGTGCCAGTAGTATAGTTAGCGGCGTTGGGGAGCAGTACTTC.

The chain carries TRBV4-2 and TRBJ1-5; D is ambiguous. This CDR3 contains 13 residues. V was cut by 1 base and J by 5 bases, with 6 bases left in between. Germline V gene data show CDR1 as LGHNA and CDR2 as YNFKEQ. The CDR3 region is CASSQGRDQPQHF. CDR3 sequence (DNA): TGTGCCAGCAGCCAAGGGAGGGATCAGCCCCAGCATTTT.

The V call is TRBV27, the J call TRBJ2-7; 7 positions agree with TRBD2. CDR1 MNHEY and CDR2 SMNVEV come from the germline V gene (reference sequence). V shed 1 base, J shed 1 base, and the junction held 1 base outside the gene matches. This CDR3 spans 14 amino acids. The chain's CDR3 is CASSLLRGSYEQYF. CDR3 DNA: TGTGCCAGCAGTTTATTGCGGGGGTCCTACGAGCAGTACTTC.

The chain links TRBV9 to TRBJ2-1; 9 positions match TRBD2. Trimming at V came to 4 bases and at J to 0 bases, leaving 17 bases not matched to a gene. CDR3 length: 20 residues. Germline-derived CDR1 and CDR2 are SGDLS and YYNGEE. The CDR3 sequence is CASSPRSAGGPLSSYNEQFF. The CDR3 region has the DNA TGTGCCAGCAGCCCCAGGTCGGCGGGAGGGCCCTTGAGCTCCTACAATGAGCAGTTCTTC.

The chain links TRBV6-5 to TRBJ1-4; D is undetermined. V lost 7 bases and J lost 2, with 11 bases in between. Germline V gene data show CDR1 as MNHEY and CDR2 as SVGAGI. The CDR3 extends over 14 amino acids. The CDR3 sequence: CASTKDSTNEKLFF. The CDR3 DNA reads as TGTGCCAGCACTAAGGATTCGACTAATGAAAAACTGTTTTTT.

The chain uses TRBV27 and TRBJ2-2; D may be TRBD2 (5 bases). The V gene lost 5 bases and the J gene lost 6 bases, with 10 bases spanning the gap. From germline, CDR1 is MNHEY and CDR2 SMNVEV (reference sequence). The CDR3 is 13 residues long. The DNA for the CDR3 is TGTGCCAGCAGTCACGGGAAGCCCGGGGAGCTGTTTTTT. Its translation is CASSHGKPGELFF.

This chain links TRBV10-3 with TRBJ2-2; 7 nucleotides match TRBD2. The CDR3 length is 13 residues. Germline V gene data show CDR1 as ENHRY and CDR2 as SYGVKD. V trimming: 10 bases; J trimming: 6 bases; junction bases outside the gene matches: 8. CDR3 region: CATDNRGAGELFF. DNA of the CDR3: TGTGCCACCGACAACCGGGGGGCCGGGGAGCTGTTTTTT.

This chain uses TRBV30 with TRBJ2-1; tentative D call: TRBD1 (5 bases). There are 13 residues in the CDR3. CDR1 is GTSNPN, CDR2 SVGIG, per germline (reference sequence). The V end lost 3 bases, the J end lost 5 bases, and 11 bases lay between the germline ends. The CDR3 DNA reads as TGTGCCTGGAGCCAGGGCCCCCACAATGAGCAGTTCTTC. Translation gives CAWSQGPHNEQFF. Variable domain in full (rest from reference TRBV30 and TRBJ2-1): SQTIHQWPATLVQPVGSPLSLECTVEGTSNPNLYWYRQAAGRGLQLLFYSVGIGQISSEVPQNLSASRPQDRQFILSSKKLLLSDSGFYLCAWSQGPHNEQFFGPGTRLTVL.

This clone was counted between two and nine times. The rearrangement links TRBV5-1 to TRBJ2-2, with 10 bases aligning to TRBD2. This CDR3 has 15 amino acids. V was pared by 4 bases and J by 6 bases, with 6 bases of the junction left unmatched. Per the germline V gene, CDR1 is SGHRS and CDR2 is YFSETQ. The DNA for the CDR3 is TGCGCCAGCAGCGCAGTAGCGGGAGGCCCCGGGGAGCTGTTTTTT. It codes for CASSAVAGGPGELFF.

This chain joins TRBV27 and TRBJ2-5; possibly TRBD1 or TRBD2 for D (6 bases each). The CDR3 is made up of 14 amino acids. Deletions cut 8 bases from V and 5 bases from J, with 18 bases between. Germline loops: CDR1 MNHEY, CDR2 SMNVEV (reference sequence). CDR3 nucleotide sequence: TGTGCCAGCTCCCCCTGGGGGGCGAGGGAGACCCAGTACTTC. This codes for CASSPWGARETQYF.

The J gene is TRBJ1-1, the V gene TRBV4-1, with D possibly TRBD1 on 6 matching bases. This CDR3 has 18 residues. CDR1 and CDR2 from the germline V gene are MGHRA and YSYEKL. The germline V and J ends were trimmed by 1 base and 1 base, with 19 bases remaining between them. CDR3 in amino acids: CASSQGGHLDRKNTEAFF. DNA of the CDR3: TGCGCCAGCAGCCAAGGTGGGCACCTGGACAGAAAGAACACTGAAGCTTTCTTT.

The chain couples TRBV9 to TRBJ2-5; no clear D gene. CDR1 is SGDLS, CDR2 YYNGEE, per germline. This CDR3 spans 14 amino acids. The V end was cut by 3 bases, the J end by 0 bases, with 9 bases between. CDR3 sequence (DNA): TGTGCCAGCAGCGGACACTGGTACCAAGAGACCCAGTACTTC. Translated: CASSGHWYQETQYF.

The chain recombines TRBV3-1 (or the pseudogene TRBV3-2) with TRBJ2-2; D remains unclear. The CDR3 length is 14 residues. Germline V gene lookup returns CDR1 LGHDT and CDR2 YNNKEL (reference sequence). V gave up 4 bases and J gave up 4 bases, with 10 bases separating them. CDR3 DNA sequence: TGTGCCAGCAGCCTCGACTCCATCACCGGGGAGCTGTTTTTT. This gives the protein CASSLDSITGELFF.

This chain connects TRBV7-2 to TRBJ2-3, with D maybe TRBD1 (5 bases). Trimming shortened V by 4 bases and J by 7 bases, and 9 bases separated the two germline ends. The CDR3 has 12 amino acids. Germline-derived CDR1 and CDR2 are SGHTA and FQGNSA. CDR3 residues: CASSSTENTQYF. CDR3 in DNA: TGTGCCAGCAGCTCGACAGAAAATACGCAGTATTTT.

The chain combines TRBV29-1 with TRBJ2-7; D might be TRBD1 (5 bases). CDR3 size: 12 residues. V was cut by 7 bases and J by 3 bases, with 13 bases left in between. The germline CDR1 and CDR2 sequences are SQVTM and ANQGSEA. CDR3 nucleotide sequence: TGCAGCGCGAAAGACAGAAACTACGAGCAGTACTTC. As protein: CSAKDRNYEQYF.

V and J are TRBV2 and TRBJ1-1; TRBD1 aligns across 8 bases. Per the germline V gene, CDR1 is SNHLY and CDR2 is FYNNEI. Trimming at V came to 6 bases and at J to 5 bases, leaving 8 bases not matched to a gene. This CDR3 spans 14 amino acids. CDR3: CASRDREWGTEAFF. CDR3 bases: TGTGCCAGCAGGGACAGGGAGTGGGGGACTGAAGCTTTCTTT.

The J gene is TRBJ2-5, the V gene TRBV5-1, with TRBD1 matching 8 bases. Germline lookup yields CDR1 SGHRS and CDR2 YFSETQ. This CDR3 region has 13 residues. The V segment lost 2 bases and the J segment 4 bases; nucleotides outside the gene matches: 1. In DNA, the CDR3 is TGCGCCAGCAGCTTTGACAGGGGAGAGACCCAGTACTTC. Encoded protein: CASSFDRGETQYF.